This T cell receptor beta chain was captured in a study of CD8 T cell repertoires and HIV-1 epitope variants. About the research overall: Separate wells received one of Twenty-five Gag or Nef variant peptides. Epitopes were three Gag families plus Nef HW9 and YT9. Enriched T cells were co-cultured with equal autologous T cell-negative cells.

Libraries were prepared by immunoSEQ multiplex PCR; TCRdb keeps only in-frame clonotypes and omits some of them. The sample lists roughly 7,000 clones, roughly 61% occurring once. This clone has only a few counts. Its antigen is as yet unknown. CDR1 and CDR2 from the germline V gene are LNHDA and SQIVND (reference sequence). This CDR3 contains 12 residues. V lost 5 bases and J lost 7, with 8 bases in between. Specimen: cultured CD8+ T cells derived from PBMCs. The source of this sequence is a male donor with HIV. The chain carries TRBV19 and TRBJ2-2, with D maybe TRBD2 (5 bases). CDR3 region: CASSGSDGELFF. For the CDR3, the DNA is TGTGCCAGTAGTGGGAGCGACGGGGAGCTGTTTTTT.